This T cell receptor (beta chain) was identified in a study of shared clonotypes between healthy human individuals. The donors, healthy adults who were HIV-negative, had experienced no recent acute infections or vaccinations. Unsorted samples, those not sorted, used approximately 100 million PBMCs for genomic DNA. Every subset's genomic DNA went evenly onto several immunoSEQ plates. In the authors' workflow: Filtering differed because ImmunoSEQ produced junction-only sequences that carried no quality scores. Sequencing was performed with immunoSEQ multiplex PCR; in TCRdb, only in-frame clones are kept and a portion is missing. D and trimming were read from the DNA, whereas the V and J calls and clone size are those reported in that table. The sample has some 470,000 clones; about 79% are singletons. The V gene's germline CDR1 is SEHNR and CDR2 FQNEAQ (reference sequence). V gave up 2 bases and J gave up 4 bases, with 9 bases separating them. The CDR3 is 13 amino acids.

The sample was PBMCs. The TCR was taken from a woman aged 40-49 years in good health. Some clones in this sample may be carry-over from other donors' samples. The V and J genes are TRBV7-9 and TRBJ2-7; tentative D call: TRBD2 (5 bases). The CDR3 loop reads CASSLLLAYEQYF. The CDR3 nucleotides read TGTGCCAGCAGCTTACTTCTAGCTTACGAGCAGTACTTC.